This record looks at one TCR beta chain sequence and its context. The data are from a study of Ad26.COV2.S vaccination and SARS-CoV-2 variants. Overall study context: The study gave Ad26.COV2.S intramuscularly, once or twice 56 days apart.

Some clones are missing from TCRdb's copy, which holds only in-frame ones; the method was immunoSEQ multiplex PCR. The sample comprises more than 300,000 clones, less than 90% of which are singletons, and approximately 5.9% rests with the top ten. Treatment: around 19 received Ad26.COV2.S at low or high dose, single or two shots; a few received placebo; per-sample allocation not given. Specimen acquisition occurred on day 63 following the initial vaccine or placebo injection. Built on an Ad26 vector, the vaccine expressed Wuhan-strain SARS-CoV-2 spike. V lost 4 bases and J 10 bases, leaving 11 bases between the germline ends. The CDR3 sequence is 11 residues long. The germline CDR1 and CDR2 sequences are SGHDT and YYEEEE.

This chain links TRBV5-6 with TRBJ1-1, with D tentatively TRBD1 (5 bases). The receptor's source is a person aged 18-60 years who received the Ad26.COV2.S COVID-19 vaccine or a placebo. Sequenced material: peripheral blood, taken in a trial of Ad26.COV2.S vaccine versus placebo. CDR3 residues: CASSVLGVAFF. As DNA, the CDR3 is TGTGCCAGCAGCGTCCTAGGGGTAGCTTTCTTT. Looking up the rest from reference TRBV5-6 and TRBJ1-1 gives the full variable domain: DAGVTQSPTHLIKTRGQQVTLRCSPKSGHDTVSWYQQALGQGPQFIFQYYEEEERQRGNFPDRFSGHQFPNYSSELNVNALLLGDSALYLCASSVLGVAFFGQGTRLTVV.